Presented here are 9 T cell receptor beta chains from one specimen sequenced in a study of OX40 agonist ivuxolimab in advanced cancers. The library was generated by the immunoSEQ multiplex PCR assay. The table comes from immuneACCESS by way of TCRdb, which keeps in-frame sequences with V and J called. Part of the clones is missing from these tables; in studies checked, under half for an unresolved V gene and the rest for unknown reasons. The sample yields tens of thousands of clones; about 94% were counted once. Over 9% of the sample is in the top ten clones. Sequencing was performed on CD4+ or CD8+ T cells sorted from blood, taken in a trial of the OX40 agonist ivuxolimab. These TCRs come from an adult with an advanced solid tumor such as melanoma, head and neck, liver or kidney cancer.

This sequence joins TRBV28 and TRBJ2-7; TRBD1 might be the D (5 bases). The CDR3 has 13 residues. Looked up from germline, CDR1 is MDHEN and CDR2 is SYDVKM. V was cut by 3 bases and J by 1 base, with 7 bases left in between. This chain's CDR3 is CASSLGLSYEQYF. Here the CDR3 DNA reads TGTGCCAGCAGTTTGGGGCTTTCCTACGAGCAGTACTTC.

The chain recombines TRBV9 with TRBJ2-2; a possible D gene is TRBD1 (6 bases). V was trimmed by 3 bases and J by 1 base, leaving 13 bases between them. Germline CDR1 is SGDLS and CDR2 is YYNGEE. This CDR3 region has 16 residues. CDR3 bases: TGTGCCAGCAGCGCCGACAGGTATGGGAACACCGGGGAGCTGTTTTTT. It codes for CASSADRYGNTGELFF. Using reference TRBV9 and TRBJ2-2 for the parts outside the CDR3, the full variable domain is DSGVTQTPKHLITATGQRVTLRCSPRSGDLSVYWYQQSLDQGLQFLIQYYNGEERAKGNILERFSAQQFPDLHSELNLSSLELGDSALYFCASSADRYGNTGELFFGEGSRLTVL.

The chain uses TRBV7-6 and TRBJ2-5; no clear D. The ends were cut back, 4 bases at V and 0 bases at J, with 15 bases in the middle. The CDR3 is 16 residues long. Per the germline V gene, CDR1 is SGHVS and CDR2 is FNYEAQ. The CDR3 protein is CASSSYSITYQETQYF. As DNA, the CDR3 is TGTGCCAGCAGCTCCTACTCCATTACGTACCAAGAGACCCAGTACTTC.

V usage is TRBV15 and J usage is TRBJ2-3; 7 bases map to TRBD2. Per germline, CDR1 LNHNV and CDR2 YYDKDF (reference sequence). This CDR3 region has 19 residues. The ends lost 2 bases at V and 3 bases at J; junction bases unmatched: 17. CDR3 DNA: TGTGCCACCAGCAGACCTGGGGTTGGCGGGAGTCGGAAAACAGATACGCAGTATTTT. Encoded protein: CATSRPGVGGSRKTDTQYF.

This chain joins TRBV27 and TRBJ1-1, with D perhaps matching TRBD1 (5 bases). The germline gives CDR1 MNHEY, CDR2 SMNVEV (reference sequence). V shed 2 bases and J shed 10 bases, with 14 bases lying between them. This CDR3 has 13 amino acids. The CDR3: CASSLGTGAGAFF. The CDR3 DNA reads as TGTGCCAGCAGTTTAGGGACGGGCGCGGGAGCTTTCTTT.

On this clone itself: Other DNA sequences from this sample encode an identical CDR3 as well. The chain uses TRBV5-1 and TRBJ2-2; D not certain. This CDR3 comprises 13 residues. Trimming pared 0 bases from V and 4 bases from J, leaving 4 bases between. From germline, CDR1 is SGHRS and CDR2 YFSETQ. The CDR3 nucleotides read TGCGCCAGCAGCTTGGAGGGCACCGGGGAGCTGTTTTTT. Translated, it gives CASSLEGTGELFF.

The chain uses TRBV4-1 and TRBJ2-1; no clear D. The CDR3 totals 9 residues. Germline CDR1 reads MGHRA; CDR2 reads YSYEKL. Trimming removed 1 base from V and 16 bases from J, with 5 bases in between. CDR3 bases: TGCGCCAGCAGCCAAGTAGCCTTCTTC. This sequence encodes CASSQVAFF.

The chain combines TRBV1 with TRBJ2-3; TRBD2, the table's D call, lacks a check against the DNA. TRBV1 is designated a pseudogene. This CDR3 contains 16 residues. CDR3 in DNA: TGCACCAGCAGCCAAGATCCTAGCGGGGGCACAGATACGCAGTATTTT. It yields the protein CTSSQDPSGGTDTQYF.

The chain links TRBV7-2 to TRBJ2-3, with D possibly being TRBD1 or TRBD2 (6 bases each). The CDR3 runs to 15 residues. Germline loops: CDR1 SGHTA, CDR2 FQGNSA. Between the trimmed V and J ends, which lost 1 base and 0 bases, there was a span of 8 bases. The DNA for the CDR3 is TGTGCCAGCAGCTTAGTGGGGGGCAGCACAGATACGCAGTATTTT. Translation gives CASSLVGGSTDTQYF.